Listed below are T cell receptor beta chains from one sample, sequenced in a study of blood T cell repertoires in COVID-19. TCRdb's copy holds only in-frame clones and misses some; the assay was immunoSEQ multiplex PCR. The sample carries just over 350,000 clones, 86% recorded once. Sequences were obtained from peripheral blood. These receptors all come from a woman in her sixties or seventies with COVID-19, enrolled during active disease. Each CDR3 is given with its conserved first and last residue. The D gene is left open where the match is weak.

TGCGCCAGCAGCCAACCCGGACTAGCGGCTAAAGAGACCCAGTACTTC	CASSQPGLAAKETQYF	TRBV4-1	TRBJ2-5	TRBD2
TGTGCCAGCAGCGTCAGGTATGGCTACACCTTC	CASSVRYGYTF	TRBV9	TRBJ1-2	.
TGTGCCAGTAAACGATGGGCTAACACTGAAGCTTTCTTT	CASKRWANTEAFF	TRBV19	TRBJ1-1	.
TGTGCCGGCAGCGGGGGCCAGGGAGTTAACTATGGCTACACCTTC	CAGSGGQGVNYGYTF	TRBV19	TRBJ1-2	.
TGTGCCAGCAGCGTTGAAGGACAGGGCTTCCACGAGCAGTACTTC	CASSVEGQGFHEQYF	TRBV9	TRBJ2-7	TRBD1
TGTGCCAGTAGTTTAACAGGGAGAGGAGAAGAGACCCAGTACTTC	CASSLTGRGEETQYF	TRBV19	TRBJ2-5	.
TGTGCCAGCAGCTTGGGGGGGAGCGGGGTAGGCCGGGTGCAGTTCTTC	CASSLGGSGVGRVQFF	TRBV5-4	TRBJ2-1	TRBD2
TGTGCCGGCGGGGAGAATAGCTATGGCTACACCTTC	CAGGENSYGYTF	TRBV2	TRBJ1-2	.
TGTGCCAGCAGCGCCAGGGGCGCCTATGGCTACACCTTC	CASSARGAYGYTF	TRBV7-8	TRBJ1-2	.
TGTGCCAGCAGTCGGGGGATAGAAGGGACCTATGGCTACACCTTC	CASSRGIEGTYGYTF	TRBV6-5	TRBJ1-2	.
TGTGCCAGTAACGGGGTATGGACAGATACGCAGTATTTT	CASNGVWTDTQYF	TRBV19	TRBJ2-3	.